This TCR beta chain derives from a study of T cells in Graves' hyperthyroidism and ophthalmopathy. Study-level results: Ophthalmopathy was distinguished from stable hyperthyroidism by 13 V-J signatures. Before onset, ophthalmopathy was predicted by the model a median approximately 6.5 months earlier.

As regards this clonotype: What it recognizes is unknown.

Exclusion of a patient resulted from uncontrolled infection, other autoimmune disease, pregnancy or lactation. The diagnostic basis comprised clinical symptoms, serum thyroxine and TRAb, thyroid ultrasound and orbital computed tomography. Amplified TCR beta CDR3 regions came from RNA transcripts. HTBI primers were employed in a first-round RT-PCR of the TCR CDR3. One entry per CDR3 protein results from TCRdb running MiXCR on the multiplex PCR reads. The sample holds a few hundred thousand distinct CDR3 sequences, around 15% seen once. This TCR was sampled from a woman aged 18 to 35 with Graves' hyperthyroidism. The sample consisted of blood.

DNA for the CDR3: TGTGCCAGCAGCCCCCTCGTAGCGGGAAGGTTAAATGAGCAGTTCTTC. It encodes CASSPLVAGRLNEQFF. The rearrangement uses TRBV11-1 and TRBJ2-1, with 8 bases lining up with TRBD2. V gave up 5 bases and J gave up 7 bases; unmatched junction bases: 13. This CDR3 contains 16 residues. Germline CDR1 and CDR2: SGHAT and FQDESV (reference sequence).